The sequence of this T cell receptor (beta chain) was determined in a study of OX40 agonist ivuxolimab in advanced cancers. Background on the whole study: The costimulatory receptor OX40 (CD134) was targeted by ivuxolimab, a fully human IgG2 agonistic monoclonal antibody. Intravenous ivuxolimab was administered to patients every 2 weeks at six dose levels: 0.01, 0.1, 0.3, 1.5, 3 and 10 mg/kg. The point of sequencing TCRbeta in the periphery was to test whether ivuxolimab changed TCR sequence diversity and drove clonal T-cell expansion. Partial responses occurred in three dose-escalation patients, of whom one had hepatocellular carcinoma and two had cutaneous melanoma. The paper describes the monotherapy dose-escalation part (N of about 54 patients) of the phase I trial of ivuxolimab. Among the roughly 50 dose-escalation patients, around 20 had hepatocellular carcinoma, roughly 15 melanoma, 9 renal cell carcinoma and 9 head and neck cancer. A male proportion of almost 85% and a mean age of roughly 58 years, ranging from about 23 to 90, were recorded for the dose-escalation cohort. Patients were allowed to have had prior anti-PD-1, anti-PD-L1 or anti-CTLA-4 therapy, and around two fifths of the dose-escalation patients had been treated with checkpoint inhibitors. Findings and caveats that apply to the study as a whole: After ivuxolimab, expanded clones were on average more numerous among CD8+ T cells than among CD4+ T cells. Low levels of normalized T-cell clonal expansion were also seen in some patients who did not respond. At doses of 0.1 to 3.0 mg/kg, clonal expansion of both CD4+ and CD8+ blood T cells was observed from baseline to week 6. Antigen specificity was not determined for the clonally expanded peripheral T cells. Partial responders in the 0.1-3.0 mg/kg groups had among the lowest normalized peripheral clonal expansion, especially among CD8+ T cells.

The trial excluded patients who had a history of autoimmune disease or who were on systemic immunosuppression. Peripheral blood for TCR sequencing was collected from all dose cohorts at baseline, on cycle 4 day 1, and on cycle 7 day 1. Samples came from an open-label, multicenter, first-in-human phase I dose-escalation trial of ivuxolimab. Adults with locally advanced or metastatic melanoma, renal cell carcinoma, hepatocellular carcinoma or head and neck squamous cell carcinoma were enrolled in the trial. Before TCR sequencing, CD4+ T cells and CD8+ T cells were sorted from peripheral blood as separate populations. Trimming at the junction amounts to 5 bases on V and 5 bases on J, and the germline ends lie 18 bases apart. The germline V gene (reference sequence) supplies CDR1 LNHDA and CDR2 SQIVND. From the cysteine through the phenylalanine, the CDR3 covers 15 amino acids. Kept here is only the CDR3 DNA, which spans 45 bases and is read in frame from base 1.

For this clone: Its specific antigen is unknown. No base qualities exist here, and no much larger clone lies one base off it.

Genomic DNA was isolated from the sorted cells so that the TCRbeta CDR3 region could be sequenced. The immunoSEQ Assay was used for sequencing of TCRbeta CDR3 regions. The table was pulled from immuneACCESS by TCRdb, which kept in-frame rearrangements only. Such tables lose some clones; where checked, under half of the loss comes from unresolved V genes, and the rest has no known cause. Here the sample has tens of thousands of clones; 94% occur a single time. The top ten clonotypes cover 8% to 10% of the sample. The sequence derives from an adult with an advanced solid tumor such as melanoma, head and neck, liver or kidney cancer. The chain couples TRBV19 to TRBJ2-5; the D gene is perhaps TRBD1, on 5 matching bases. Sequencing was performed on CD4+ or CD8+ T cells sorted from blood, taken in a trial of the OX40 agonist ivuxolimab. The DNA is TGTGCCAGTAGTTCCTTGACAGATACCTGGGAGACCCAGTACTTC. Translation gives CASSSLTDTWETQYF. Extended through the reference TRBV19 and TRBJ2-5 proteins, this CDR3 yields the full variable domain: DGGITQSPKYLFRKEGQNVTLSCEQNLNHDAMYWYRQDPGQGLRLIYYSQIVNDFQKGDIAEGYSVSREKKESFPLTVTSAQKNPTAFYLCASSSLTDTWETQYFGPGTRLLVL.